The text below deals with one T cell receptor beta chain. The antigen is unknown. The table came from immunoSEQ multiplex PCR; TCRdb's copy has only in-frame clones and leaves some out. The table has tens of thousands of clones, 70% to 90% seen once. These data originate in a study of T cell responses to AZD1222 COVID-19 vaccine. About the research overall: Pooled together were second doses at about 4 or about 12 weeks.

Study conclusions and caveats: Donor demographics were predominantly white British with a female majority; clonal diversity may be underestimated. Baseline seropositives among AZD1222 recipients totaled only six or seven. Repertoire samples came only from after the peak T cell response.

CDR1 is LGHNA and CDR2 is YNFKEQ in the germline V gene. V lost 1 base, J lost 5 bases, and 3 bases stayed unmatched. The CDR3 runs to 15 residues. The material sequenced was peripheral blood, taken on day 0 of AZD1222 vaccination. V is TRBV4-2 and J is TRBJ2-7; 12 bases agree with TRBD2. The sequence was collected from an adult in good health. The DNA of the CDR3 is TGTGCCAGCAGCCAAGGACTAGCGGGAGTGGACGAGCAGTACTTC. Protein sequence: CASSQGLAGVDEQYF.